This T cell receptor (beta chain) was observed in a study of cytomegalovirus exposure and HLA in healthy donors. Study-level findings and limits: Near-uniform donor sequencing depth was presumed by presence/absence analyses.

This clone appeared once. Its antigen is as yet unknown. Germline V gives CDR1 MNHEY, CDR2 SMNVEV (reference sequence). Between the trimmed V and J ends, which lost 1 base and 1 base, there was a span of 8 bases. The CDR3 totals 14 residues. Primers for the PCR totalled 60 Vbeta and 13 Jbeta. This table comes from immunoSEQ multiplex PCR, and its TCRdb copy is limited to in-frame clones, with some not included. The sample holds 200,000 to 300,000 clones, approximately 82% seen once. Sequenced sample: PBMCs. The sequence derives from a woman aged 55-75 years in good health and CMV-seropositive. The gene calls are TRBV27 and TRBJ2-7, with a tentative D call TRBD1 (6 bases). The CDR3 DNA follows: TGTGCCAGCAGTTTATTAGGACAGTCCTACGAGCAGTACTTC. Translation gives CASSLLGQSYEQYF.